The 3 T cell receptor beta chains below were found in one sample sequenced in a study of cytomegalovirus exposure and HLA in healthy donors. A multiplex PCR was run with 60 Vbeta primers and 13 Jbeta primers. Libraries were prepared by immunoSEQ multiplex PCR; TCRdb keeps only in-frame clonotypes and omits some of them. The sample includes some 44,000 clones, roughly nine tenths seen only once; the top ten take about 8%. Sequenced: PBMCs. These receptors were taken from a woman aged 40-49 years in good health and CMV-seropositive.

V and J are TRBV27 and TRBJ1-5, with no clear D. Trimming left V 4 bases short and J 6 bases short, with 13 bases between. Germline CDR1 reads MNHEY; CDR2 reads SMNVEV (reference sequence). CDR3 length: 14 amino acids. As DNA, the CDR3 is TGTGCCAGCAGTTCCCCGGGGAGCGGTCAGCCCCAGCATTTT. Its protein product is CASSSPGSGQPQHF.

This clone was recorded a few times. The chain couples TRBV2 to TRBJ2-1; 10 positions agree with TRBD2. V lost 4 bases to trimming and J lost 0 bases; unmatched junction nucleotides: 9. Germline values: CDR1 SNHLY, CDR2 FYNNEI. The CDR3 spans 18 residues. The CDR3 sequence is CASSGLAGARSSYNEQFF. In DNA form, the CDR3 reads TGTGCCAGCAGTGGGCTAGCGGGGGCCCGTAGCTCCTACAATGAGCAGTTCTTC.

This clone was detected a few times. J is TRBJ2-3 and V is TRBV6-5; TRBD1 agrees at 9 bases. Germline trimming cut 2 bases from V and 6 bases from J; bases unmatched to any gene: 6. CDR3 length equals 15 residues. Germline CDR1 is MNHEY and CDR2 is SVGAGI. In DNA form, the CDR3 reads TGTGCCAGCAGTTACGACAGGGGGAGAGGGGATACGCAGTATTTT. Amino acids: CASSYDRGRGDTQYF.